Listed below are T cell receptor beta chains from one sample, sequenced in a study of early T cells in non-severe SARS-CoV-2 infection. Each CDR3 protein gets one entry after TCRdb re-called the 5' RACE reads with MiXCR. The table lists about 69,000 distinct CDR3 sequences, about 11% of them singletons. Input material: whole blood. These receptors originate from an adult who was a healthcare worker with PCR-confirmed SARS-CoV-2 infection or an uninfected control (not recorded which). CDR3s leave out the opening cysteine and the closing phenylalanine or tryptophan. Each record gives: V gene, J gene, CDR3 protein.

V: TRBV5-1
J: TRBJ2-3
CDR3: ASSPGGASGGRTDTQY

V: TRBV12-3/TRBV12-4
J: TRBJ2-5
CDR3: ASTLGGAFQETQY

V: TRBV5-1
J: TRBJ1-6
CDR3: ASSSLTGGNSPLH

V: TRBV18
J: TRBJ2-5
CDR3: ASSPPLVKTSGSQETQY

V: TRBV2
J: TRBJ1-4
CDR3: ASSGLTVPRSTNEKLF

V: TRBV3-1
J: TRBJ2-1
CDR3: ASSQAGGRYNEQF

V: TRBV7-9
J: TRBJ2-7
CDR3: ASSRGPSSYEQY

V: TRBV5-6
J: TRBJ2-2
CDR3: ASSLAPRTGELF

V: TRBV11-2
J: TRBJ2-1
CDR3: ASSFGRAWNEQF

V: TRBV12-3/TRBV12-4
J: TRBJ1-2
CDR3: ASRMAGYGYT

V: TRBV5-1
J: TRBJ2-2
CDR3: ASSWDSLNTGELF

V: TRBV3-1
J: TRBJ2-3
CDR3: ASSRATSTDTQY

V: TRBV7-2
J: TRBJ1-5
CDR3: ASSRQVNQPQH

V: TRBV6-1
J: TRBJ2-7
CDR3: ASTRDRYYEQY

V: TRBV7-9
J: TRBJ2-1
CDR3: ASSLVSGTEQF

V: TRBV21-1
J: TRBJ2-5
CDR3: ASSKRWHTQY

V: TRBV6-5
J: TRBJ2-1
CDR3: ASSYSGGSGNEQF

V: TRBV6-5
J: TRBJ2-5
CDR3: ASSYGLAGGTYQETQY

V: TRBV29-1
J: TRBJ1-3
CDR3: SVVRQGSGNTIY

V: TRBV6-1
J: TRBJ1-5
CDR3: ASSPKDRSFSNQPQH

V: TRBV18
J: TRBJ1-5
CDR3: ASSRENRAHQPQH

V: TRBV14
J: TRBJ2-2
CDR3: ASSQDPGRTGELF

V: TRBV24-1
J: TRBJ1-5
CDR3: ATSLGNQPQH

V: TRBV12-3/TRBV12-4
J: TRBJ2-4
CDR3: ASSPRDKLPETNIQY

V: TRBV29-1
J: TRBJ2-3
CDR3: STGQGTDTQY

V: TRBV19
J: TRBJ1-4
CDR3: ASSTRTLRGEKLF

V: TRBV7-9
J: TRBJ1-4
CDR3: ASSRTAGEKLF

V: TRBV15
J: TRBJ1-3
CDR3: ATSSTPSNTIY

V: TRBV29-1
J: TRBJ2-1
CDR3: SVDRRSSYNEQF

V: TRBV6-6
J: TRBJ1-1
CDR3: ASSYSFPAMALWTEAF

V: TRBV6-5
J: TRBJ2-5
CDR3: ASSPTLQGIAY

V: TRBV18
J: TRBJ1-1
CDR3: ASSPSTGTSGVAF

V: TRBV18
J: TRBJ2-7
CDR3: ASSPGGQGITYEQY

V: TRBV7-2
J: TRBJ2-7
CDR3: ASTPQAGPYEQY

V: TRBV27
J: TRBJ2-2
CDR3: ASSLRQGSRELF

V: TRBV4-1
J: TRBJ2-1
CDR3: ASSQRGLASSYNEQF

V: TRBV18
J: TRBJ2-2
CDR3: ASSPSGKGQPNTGELF

V: TRBV3-1
J: TRBJ2-7
CDR3: ASSQVAEQY

V: TRBV6-2/TRBV6-3
J: TRBJ2-2
CDR3: ASRDTGELF

V: TRBV18
J: TRBJ1-1
CDR3: ASSPKTANTEAF

V: TRBV14
J: TRBJ2-1
CDR3: ASSLEASVAQF

V: TRBV11-2
J: TRBJ2-3
CDR3: ASSIPRLLSGRHTQY

V: TRBV5-1
J: TRBJ2-5
CDR3: ASSLVGGRRKETQY

V: TRBV28
J: TRBJ1-1
CDR3: ASSLIGLEAF

V: TRBV2
J: TRBJ2-7
CDR3: ASSRDTLSYEQY

V: TRBV10-3
J: TRBJ1-2
CDR3: AISEGQGVGYT

V: TRBV20-1
J: TRBJ2-7
CDR3: SAGGDIYEQY

V: TRBV6-1
J: TRBJ2-2
CDR3: ASSPRQVHGELF

V: TRBV10-3
J: TRBJ2-7
CDR3: AISEEAGTYEQY

V: TRBV11-2
J: TRBJ2-5
CDR3: ASSTLGGVQETQY

V: TRBV7-3
J: TRBJ2-1
CDR3: ASSQGSNNEQF

V: TRBV28
J: TRBJ2-5
CDR3: ASRSGTAEETQY